The TCR beta chain under discussion was sequenced for a study of blood T cell repertoires in COVID-19. Clones were read by immunoSEQ multiplex PCR, and TCRdb kept only the in-frame ones, dropping some. The repertoire consists of roughly 150,000 clones, with 86% occurring once and the leading ten covering roughly 3.9%. V lost 4 bases to trimming and J lost 13 bases; unmatched junction nucleotides: 14. The germline gives CDR1 SGDLS, CDR2 YYNGEE. The CDR3 spans 14 residues. Each recovered donor of Cohort 3 presented with two negative PCRs, clearance, or symptom resolution. The source material was PBMCs or T cells enriched from blood (not recorded which). The rearrangement joins TRBV9 to TRBJ2-3; TRBD1 aligns across 8 bases. The clonotype comes from a man between 50 and 59 years old who had recovered from COVID-19. The CDR3 region is CASSPMDREDPEYF. CDR3 nucleotides: TGTGCCAGCAGCCCTATGGACAGGGAGGACCCCGAGTATTTT. Full variable domain (outside the CDR3, taken from reference TRBV9 and TRBJ2-3): DSGVTQTPKHLITATGQRVTLRCSPRSGDLSVYWYQQSLDQGLQFLIQYYNGEERAKGNILERFSAQQFPDLHSELNLSSLELGDSALYFCASSPMDREDPEYFGPGTRLTVL.